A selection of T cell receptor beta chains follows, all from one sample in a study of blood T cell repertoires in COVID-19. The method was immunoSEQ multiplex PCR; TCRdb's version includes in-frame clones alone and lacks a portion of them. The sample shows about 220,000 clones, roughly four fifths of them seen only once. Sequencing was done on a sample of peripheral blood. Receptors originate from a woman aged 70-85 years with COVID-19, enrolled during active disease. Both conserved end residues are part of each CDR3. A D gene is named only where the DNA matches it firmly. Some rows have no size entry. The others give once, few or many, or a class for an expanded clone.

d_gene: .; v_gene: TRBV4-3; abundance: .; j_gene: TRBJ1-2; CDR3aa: CASSQDGIYGYTF; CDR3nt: TGCGCCAGCAGCCAAGATGGCATTTATGGCTACACCTTC
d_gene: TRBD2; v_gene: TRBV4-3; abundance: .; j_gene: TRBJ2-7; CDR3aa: CASSQGLAQSYEQYF; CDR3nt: TGCGCCAGCAGCCAAGGACTAGCTCAGTCCTACGAGCAGTACTTC
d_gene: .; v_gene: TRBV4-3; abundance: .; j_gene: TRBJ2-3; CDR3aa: CASSPHQSSTDTQYF; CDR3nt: TGCGCCAGCAGCCCACACCAATCTAGCACAGATACGCAGTATTTT
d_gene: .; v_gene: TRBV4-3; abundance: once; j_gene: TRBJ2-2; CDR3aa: CASSQGGPSGELFF; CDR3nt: TGCGCCAGCAGCCAGGGGGGGCCGTCCGGGGAGCTGTTTTTT
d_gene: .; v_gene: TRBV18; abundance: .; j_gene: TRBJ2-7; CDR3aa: CASSADRSPEQYF; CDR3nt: TGTGCCAGCTCAGCTGACAGGTCTCCCGAGCAGTACTTC
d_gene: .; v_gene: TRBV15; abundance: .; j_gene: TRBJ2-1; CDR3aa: CATSKSGSSYNEQFF; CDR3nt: TGTGCCACCAGCAAAAGCGGAAGCTCCTACAATGAGCAGTTCTTC
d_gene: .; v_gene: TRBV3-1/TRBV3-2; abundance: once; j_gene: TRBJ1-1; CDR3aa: CASSPSGSNTEAFF; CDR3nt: TGTGCCAGCAGCCCCAGCGGGTCGAACACTGAAGCTTTCTTT
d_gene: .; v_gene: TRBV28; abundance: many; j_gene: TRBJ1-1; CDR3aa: CASSLTGNTEAFF; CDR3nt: TGTGCCAGCAGTCTGACAGGGAACACTGAAGCTTTCTTT
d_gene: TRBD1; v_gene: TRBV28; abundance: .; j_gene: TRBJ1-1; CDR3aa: CASSSVGTGGTEAFF; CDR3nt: TGTGCCAGCAGTTCAGTAGGGACAGGGGGCACTGAAGCTTTCTTT
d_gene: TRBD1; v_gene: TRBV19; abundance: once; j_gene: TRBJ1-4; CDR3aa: CASKRDSQRNEKLFF; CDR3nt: TGTGCCAGTAAAAGGGACAGCCAGAGAAATGAAAAACTGTTTTTT
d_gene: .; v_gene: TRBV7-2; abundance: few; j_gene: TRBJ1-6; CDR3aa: CASSFQGSLYSPLHF; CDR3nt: TGTGCCAGCAGCTTTCAGGGGAGCCTCTATTCACCCCTCCACTTT
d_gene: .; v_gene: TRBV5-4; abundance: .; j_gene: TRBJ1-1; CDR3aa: CASSLGQGRNTEAFF; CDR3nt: TGTGCCAGCAGCTTGGGGCAGGGGCGGAACACTGAAGCTTTCTTT
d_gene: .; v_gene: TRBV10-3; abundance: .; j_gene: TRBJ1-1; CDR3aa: CAISESRNGQFTEAFF; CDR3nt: TGTGCCATCAGTGAGTCTCGTAATGGGCAGTTCACTGAAGCTTTCTTT
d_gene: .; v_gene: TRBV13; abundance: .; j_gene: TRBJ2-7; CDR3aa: CASSLSRAGEQYF; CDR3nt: TGTGCCAGCAGCTTGAGTAGGGCAGGGGAGCAGTACTTC
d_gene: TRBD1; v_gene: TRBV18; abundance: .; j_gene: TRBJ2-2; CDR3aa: CASSATGDAGELFF; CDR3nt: TGTGCCAGCTCAGCGACAGGGGATGCCGGGGAGCTGTTTTTT
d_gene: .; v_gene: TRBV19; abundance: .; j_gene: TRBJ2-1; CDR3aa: CASTSRRAAGGEQFF; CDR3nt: TGTGCCAGTACCTCTCGGCGAGCGGCCGGTGGGGAGCAGTTCTTC
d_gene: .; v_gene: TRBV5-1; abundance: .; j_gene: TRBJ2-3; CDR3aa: CASSSPPGLTTDTQYF; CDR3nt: TGCGCCAGCAGCTCACCCCCGGGACTCACCACAGATACGCAGTATTTT
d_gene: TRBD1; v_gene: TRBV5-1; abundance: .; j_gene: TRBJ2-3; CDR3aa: CASSSAGQGADTQYF; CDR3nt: TGCGCCAGCAGTTCCGCGGGACAGGGGGCAGATACGCAGTATTTT
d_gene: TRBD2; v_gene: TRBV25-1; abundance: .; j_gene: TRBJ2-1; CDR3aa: CASSLAGGQFF; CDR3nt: TGTGCCAGCAGTCTAGCGGGAGGGCAGTTCTTC
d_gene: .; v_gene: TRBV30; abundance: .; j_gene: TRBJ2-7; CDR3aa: CAWSALRHYEQYF; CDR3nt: TGTGCCTGGAGTGCTCTGCGGCACTACGAGCAGTACTTC
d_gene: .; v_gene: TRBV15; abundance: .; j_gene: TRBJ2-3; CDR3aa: CATSRLGTSTDTQYF; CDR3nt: TGTGCCACCAGCAGATTGGGGACATCCACAGATACGCAGTATTTT
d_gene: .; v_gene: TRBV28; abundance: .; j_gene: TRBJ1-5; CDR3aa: CAITPLRSAHNQPQHF; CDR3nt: TGTGCCATCACCCCCCTCCGGTCTGCCCACAATCAGCCCCAGCATTTT
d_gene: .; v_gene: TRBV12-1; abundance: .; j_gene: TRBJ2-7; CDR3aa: CASSFPTSGGYEQYF; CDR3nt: TGTGCCAGCAGCTTTCCGACTAGCGGGGGCTACGAGCAGTACTTC
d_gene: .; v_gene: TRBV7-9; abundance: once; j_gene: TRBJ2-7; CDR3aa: CASSRGEQGGYEQYF; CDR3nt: TGTGCCAGCAGCCGGGGAGAGCAGGGGGGCTACGAGCAGTACTTC
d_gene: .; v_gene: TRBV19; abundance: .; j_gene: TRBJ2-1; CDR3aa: CASSIRRSNEQFF; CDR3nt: TGTGCCAGTAGTATCAGGAGGAGCAATGAGCAGTTCTTC
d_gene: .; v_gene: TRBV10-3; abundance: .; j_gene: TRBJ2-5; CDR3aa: CAISEDPGQGMETQYF; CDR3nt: TGTGCCATCAGTGAGGACCCGGGGCAGGGGATGGAGACCCAGTACTTC
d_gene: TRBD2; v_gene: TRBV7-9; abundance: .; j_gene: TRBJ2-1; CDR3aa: CASSLGFGRRGNNEQFF; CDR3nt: TGTGCCAGCAGCTTAGGGTTCGGGAGGCGGGGGAACAATGAGCAGTTCTTC
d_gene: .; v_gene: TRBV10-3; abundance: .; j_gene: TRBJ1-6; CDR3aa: CAISDARDTDSPLHF; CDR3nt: TGTGCCATCAGTGACGCCCGGGACACGGATTCACCCCTCCACTTT
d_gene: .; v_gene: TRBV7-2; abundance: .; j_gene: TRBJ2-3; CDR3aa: CASSFARTDTQYF; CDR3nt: TGTGCCAGCAGCTTTGCGAGGACAGATACGCAGTATTTT
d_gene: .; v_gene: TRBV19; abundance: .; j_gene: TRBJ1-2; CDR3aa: CASSMGRLTGYGYTF; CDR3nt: TGTGCCAGTAGTATGGGTCGGTTAACAGGCTATGGCTACACCTTC
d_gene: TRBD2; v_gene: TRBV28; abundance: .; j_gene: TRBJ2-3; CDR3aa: CASSPGTSLAPDTQYF; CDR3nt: TGTGCCAGCAGTCCCGGGACTAGCTTAGCCCCAGATACGCAGTATTTT
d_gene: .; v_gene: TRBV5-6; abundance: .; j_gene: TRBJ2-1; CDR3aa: CASSLDRQSSYNEQFF; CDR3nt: TGTGCCAGCAGCTTGGACAGGCAGAGCTCCTACAATGAGCAGTTCTTC
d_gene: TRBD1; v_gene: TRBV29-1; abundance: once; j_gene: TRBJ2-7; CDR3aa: CSVEVQQGPYEQYF; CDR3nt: TGCAGCGTTGAAGTTCAACAGGGGCCCTACGAGCAGTACTTC
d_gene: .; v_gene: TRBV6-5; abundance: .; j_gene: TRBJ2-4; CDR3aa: CASSLEVVAKNIQYF; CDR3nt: TGTGCCAGCAGTCTCGAGGTGGTAGCCAAAAACATTCAGTACTTC
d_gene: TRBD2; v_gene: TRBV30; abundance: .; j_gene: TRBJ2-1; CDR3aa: CTWSVSLAADQQFF; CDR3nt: TGTACCTGGAGTGTGAGTCTAGCGGCCGATCAGCAGTTCTTC
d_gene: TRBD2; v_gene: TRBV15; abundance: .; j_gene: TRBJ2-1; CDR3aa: CATSRDTLAGGYNEQFF; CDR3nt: TGTGCCACCAGCAGAGATACACTAGCGGGAGGTTACAATGAGCAGTTCTTC